The rows below give T cell receptor beta chains drawn from one sample of a study of blood T cells in healthy people across ages. TCRdb recomputed calls from the 5' RACE reads with MiXCR, one row per CDR3 protein. There are about 940,000 distinct CDR3 sequences in the sample; around 46% occur only once, and around an eighth lies in the top ten. Sequencing was carried out using blood. These receptors were collected from a man aged 25 to 40 in good health. CDR3s include the opening cysteine and the closing phenylalanine or tryptophan. D genes are given only for firm matches. The listing skips clone size in some rows; elsewhere it reads once, few, many or a size class.

d_gene,abundance,v_gene,j_gene,CDR3aa,CDR3nt
TRBD1,NA,TRBV5-1,TRBJ2-7,CASSLLGTGSSEQYF,TGCGCCAGCAGCTTGCTAGGGACAGGGTCCAGCGAGCAGTACTTC
NA,NA,TRBV2,TRBJ1-5,CASSGTEAGQPQHF,TGTGCCAGCAGCGGAACAGAGGCCGGACAGCCCCAGCATTTT
NA,NA,TRBV6-1,TRBJ2-1,CASSGGFSNEQFF,TGTGCCAGCAGTGGGGGTTTTAGCAATGAGCAGTTCTTC
TRBD1,NA,TRBV4-1,TRBJ1-2,CASSQDRQGANYGYTF,TGCGCCAGCAGCCAAGACCGACAGGGGGCAAACTATGGCTACACCTTC
TRBD2,NA,TRBV12-3/TRBV12-4,TRBJ2-1,CASSPSGGVIMRQFF,TGTGCCAGCAGTCCGAGCGGGGGGGTAATAATGAGGCAGTTCTTC
NA,few,TRBV25-1,TRBJ2-1,CASGTGIISYNEQFF,TGTGCCAGCGGTACCGGGATAATCTCCTACAATGAGCAGTTCTTC
TRBD2,NA,TRBV7-2,TRBJ2-2,CASSLRTGLDGAGELFF,TGTGCCAGCAGCTTAAGGACCGGACTAGATGGGGCCGGGGAGCTGTTTTTT
TRBD2,NA,TRBV25-1,TRBJ2-7,CASSASGTPIFYEQYF,TGTGCCAGCAGCGCAAGCGGGACCCCCATCTTCTACGAGCAGTACTTC
NA,NA,TRBV20-1,TRBJ1-2,CSARDEGNYGYTF,TGCAGTGCTAGAGATGAGGGAAACTATGGCTACACCTTC
NA,NA,TRBV7-2,TRBJ1-2,CASSLNRGANYGYTF,TGTGCCAGCAGCTTAAATCGGGGGGCGAACTATGGCTACACCTTC
NA,NA,TRBV7-2,TRBJ2-5,CASSSLAVGPQYF,TGTGCCAGCAGCTCCTTAGCGGTCGGGCCCCAGTACTTC
TRBD2,NA,TRBV7-2,TRBJ2-3,CASSQASGGLTDTQYF,TGTGCCAGCAGCCAGGCGAGCGGGGGGCTCACAGATACGCAGTATTTT
NA,NA,TRBV4-1,TRBJ1-2,CASSQVRNGYGYTF,TGCGCCAGCAGCCAAGTTAGGAACGGCTATGGCTACACCTTC
TRBD2,NA,TRBV4-2,TRBJ2-2,CASSQDFSGGARFF,TGTGCCAGCAGCCAAGATTTTAGCGGGGGGGCTAGGTTTTTT
NA,NA,TRBV6-2/TRBV6-3,TRBJ2-7,CASSLQQDYEQYF,TGTGCCAGCAGCTTACAACAAGACTACGAGCAGTACTTC
NA,NA,TRBV10-3,TRBJ2-7,CAISKTGTNSDEQYF,TGTGCCATCAGTAAGACGGGGACGAACTCCGACGAGCAGTACTTC
TRBD2,NA,TRBV5-1,TRBJ2-5,CASSLERLAGASEETQYF,TGCGCCAGCAGCTTGGAACGACTAGCGGGGGCTTCAGAAGAGACCCAGTACTTC
NA,few,TRBV5-1,TRBJ2-7,CASSLEQLYEQYF,TGCGCCAGCAGCTTGGAACAGCTCTACGAGCAGTACTTC
NA,few,TRBV4-1,TRBJ1-1,CASSRESTMLSTEAFF,TGCGCCAGCAGCCGAGAGAGCACCATGTTATCCACTGAAGCTTTCTTT
TRBD1,NA,TRBV27,TRBJ2-2,CATSTGEAGELFF,TGTGCCACCTCGACAGGGGAAGCCGGGGAGCTGTTTTTT
NA,NA,TRBV5-1,TRBJ2-7,CTSSLGGSYNEQYF,TGCACCAGCAGCTTGGGGGGTTCCTACAATGAGCAGTACTTC
NA,NA,TRBV6-5,TRBJ1-4,CASSSEMNNEKLFF,TGTGCCAGCAGTTCCGAAATGAATAATGAAAAACTGTTTTTT
NA,few,TRBV4-1,TRBJ1-1,CASSQELVGGTEAFF,TGCGCCAGCAGCCAAGAACTCGTAGGGGGCACTGAAGCTTTCTTT
NA,NA,TRBV11-2,TRBJ2-1,CASSLDPGRDEQFF,TGTGCCAGCAGCTTAGATCCTGGCCGGGATGAGCAGTTCTTC
NA,NA,TRBV30,TRBJ1-6,CAWSGGAYNSPLHF,TGTGCCTGGAGTGGGGGCGCCTATAATTCACCCCTCCACTTT
NA,NA,TRBV20-1,TRBJ2-7,CSAQRQLTVYEQYF,TGCAGTGCCCAACGGCAGCTGACTGTCTACGAGCAGTACTTC
NA,NA,TRBV25-1,TRBJ1-6,CASVGGTSYNSPLHF,TGTGCCAGCGTGGGGGGGACCTCCTATAATTCACCCCTCCACTTT
TRBD2,NA,TRBV11-1,TRBJ2-1,CASSDMRGAWDEQFF,TGTGCCAGCAGCGACATGCGGGGGGCCTGGGATGAGCAGTTCTTC
TRBD2,NA,TRBV9,TRBJ2-5,CASSVEPLAGAQETQYF,TGTGCCAGCAGCGTAGAGCCACTAGCGGGGGCCCAAGAGACCCAGTACTTC
NA,NA,TRBV5-6,TRBJ1-2,CASSLGQRTYGYTF,TGTGCCAGCAGCTTGGGGCAGAGGACCTATGGCTACACCTTC
TRBD1,NA,TRBV20-1,TRBJ2-5,CSATGTGPWETQYF,TGCAGTGCTACCGGGACAGGACCATGGGAGACCCAGTACTTC
NA,NA,TRBV15,TRBJ2-5,CATSRDLGGMETQYF,TGTGCCACCAGCAGAGATCTGGGGGGAATGGAGACCCAGTACTTC
NA,NA,TRBV4-3,TRBJ2-1,CASSQISGTHNEQFF,TGCGCCAGCAGCCAAATTAGCGGCACTCACAATGAGCAGTTCTTC
TRBD2,NA,TRBV27,TRBJ2-6,CARGTSGISGANVLTF,TGTGCCCGCGGGACTAGCGGAATATCTGGGGCCAACGTCCTGACTTTC
TRBD1,NA,TRBV7-9,TRBJ1-3,CASSLGQGAGDTIYF,TGTGCCAGCAGCTTAGGCCAGGGGGCGGGAGACACCATATATTTT
TRBD1,NA,TRBV10-3,TRBJ2-3,CAISAVGQATDTQYF,TGTGCCATCAGCGCCGTTGGACAGGCGACAGATACGCAGTATTTT
NA,NA,TRBV20-1,TRBJ2-7,CSAWDPNSYEQYF,TGCAGTGCTTGGGACCCCAACTCCTACGAGCAGTACTTC
NA,NA,TRBV28,TRBJ1-4,CASSLSRGRVANEKLFF,TGTGCCAGCAGTTTATCCAGGGGACGGGTAGCTAATGAAAAACTGTTTTTT
NA,NA,TRBV12-3/TRBV12-4,TRBJ2-2,CASSPSGDGELFF,TGTGCCAGCAGTCCCTCGGGGGACGGGGAGCTGTTTTTT
NA,few,TRBV4-2,TRBJ2-3,CASSQEGGSTDTQYF,TGTGCCAGCAGCCAAGAAGGAGGGAGCACAGATACGCAGTATTTT
TRBD2,NA,TRBV5-1,TRBJ2-1,CASSYASGAYNEQFF,TGCGCCAGCAGTTACGCTAGCGGAGCCTACAATGAGCAGTTCTTC
NA,NA,TRBV6-2/TRBV6-3,TRBJ1-2,CASSYTETSYGYTF,TGTGCCAGCAGTTACACGGAGACGAGTTATGGCTACACCTTC
NA,NA,TRBV29-1,TRBJ2-1,CSAEGAGGSYNEQFF,TGCAGCGCGGAAGGGGCTGGAGGGTCCTACAATGAGCAGTTCTTC
NA,few,TRBV2,TRBJ1-5,CASRRGQPVQPQHF,TGTGCCAGCAGGAGGGGCCAACCAGTTCAGCCCCAGCATTTT
TRBD1,NA,TRBV5-1,TRBJ1-1,CASGTGGARRETEAFF,TGCGCCAGCGGGACAGGGGGGGCCAGGAGGGAGACTGAAGCTTTCTTT
TRBD1,NA,TRBV5-1,TRBJ2-2,CASSVEGAGGELFF,TGCGCCAGCAGCGTCGAGGGGGCAGGCGGGGAGCTGTTTTTT
NA,NA,TRBV11-3,TRBJ1-1,CASSANRQTEAFF,TGTGCCAGCAGCGCCAACCGACAGACTGAAGCTTTCTTT
TRBD2,few,TRBV4-2,TRBJ2-5,CASSQDLRGGGVETQYF,TGTGCCAGCAGTCAAGACCTCCGGGGGGGAGGTGTAGAGACCCAGTACTTC
NA,NA,TRBV29-1,TRBJ1-5,CSVAAGTGNQPQHF,TGCAGCGTTGCGGCCGGGACTGGGAATCAGCCCCAGCATTTT
NA,NA,TRBV7-2,TRBJ2-2,CASSLDRMAGELFF,TGTGCCAGCAGCTTAGATCGAATGGCCGGGGAGCTGTTTTTT
NA,NA,TRBV11-2,TRBJ2-3,CASSRNLIDTQYF,TGTGCCAGCAGCCGGAACTTGATAGATACGCAGTATTTT
TRBD1,NA,TRBV10-2,TRBJ2-4,CATRDRDVAKNIQYF,TGCGCCACCAGGGACAGGGACGTAGCCAAAAACATTCAGTACTTC
NA,few,TRBV6-2/TRBV6-3,TRBJ1-5,CASNRADQPQHF,TGTGCCAGTAACAGGGCGGATCAGCCCCAGCATTTT
NA,NA,TRBV25-1,TRBJ1-6,CASSDQKGSPLHF,TGTGCCAGCAGTGACCAAAAGGGCTCACCCCTCCACTTT
NA,NA,TRBV29-1,TRBJ1-1,CSVAGAMNTEAFF,TGCAGCGTTGCTGGGGCCATGAACACTGAAGCTTTCTTT